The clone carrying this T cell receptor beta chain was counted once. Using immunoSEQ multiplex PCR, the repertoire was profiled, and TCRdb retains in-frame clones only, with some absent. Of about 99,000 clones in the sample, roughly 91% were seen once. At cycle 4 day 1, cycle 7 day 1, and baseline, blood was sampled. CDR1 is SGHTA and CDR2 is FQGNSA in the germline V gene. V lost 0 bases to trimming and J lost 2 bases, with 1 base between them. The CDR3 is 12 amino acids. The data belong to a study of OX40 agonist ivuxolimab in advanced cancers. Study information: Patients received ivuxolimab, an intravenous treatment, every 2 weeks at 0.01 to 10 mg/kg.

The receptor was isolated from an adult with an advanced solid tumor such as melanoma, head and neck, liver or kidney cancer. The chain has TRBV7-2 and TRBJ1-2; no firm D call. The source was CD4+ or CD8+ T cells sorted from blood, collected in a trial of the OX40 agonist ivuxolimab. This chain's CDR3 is CASSLANYGYTF. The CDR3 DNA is TGTGCCAGCAGCTTAGCGAACTATGGCTACACCTTC.